This TCR beta chain was profiled in a study of T cells in Graves' hyperthyroidism and ophthalmopathy. Study in general: Initial diagnosis, before any treatment, was when peripheral blood was collected. Whole-study results and caveats: Before onset, ophthalmopathy was predicted by the model a median roughly 6.8 months earlier.

This clonotype was recorded a few times. Its specificity is not known. This CDR3 spans 14 amino acids. The trim removed 4 bases at V and 3 bases at J, leaving 2 bases unmatched. CDR1 and CDR2 (germline): DFQATT, SNEGSKA (reference sequence). Stable Graves' hyperthyroidism meant no ophthalmopathy progression within 18 months. In patients aged 18 to 65, hyperthyroidism was newly diagnosed, with duration under 2 months. TCR beta CDR3 regions were amplified from RNA. When the TCR CDR3 underwent first-round RT-PCR, the HTBI primer set was used. TCRdb analysed the multiplex PCR reads with MiXCR anew, one entry per CDR3 protein. The data hold around 500,000 distinct CDR3 sequences, with around 13% observed a single time.

The source material was blood. This chain connects TRBV20-1 to TRBJ2-7, with 14 bases that match TRBD2. The TCR sequence derives from a woman between 40 and 50 years old with Graves' hyperthyroidism. CDR3 in DNA: TGCAGTGCTAAAGGGACTAGCGGGAGCTACGAGCAGTACTTC. This gives the protein CSAKGTSGSYEQYF.